This TCR beta chain was sequenced for a study of response to subunit inactivated influenza vaccine. A single record per CDR3 protein comes from TCRdb applying MiXCR to the RT-PCR reads. The sample includes about half a million distinct CDR3 sequences, about 25% of them seen just once. Regarding this clonotype: Its specificity is unknown.

Trimming cost V 7 bases and J 2 bases, with 12 bases left between them. Per germline, CDR1 ENHRY and CDR2 SYGVKD. There are 13 residues in the CDR3. Study-level findings and limits: Authors suggested few new T cells are recruited by each seasonal influenza vaccination.

The genes are TRBV10-3 and TRBJ2-7; D perhaps matches TRBD1 (5 bases). This sample comprised CD4+ T cells sorted from PBMCs, obtained about 5 days after vaccination. The TCR sequence derives from a man in his forties or fifties who received an inactivated influenza vaccine. The CDR3 DNA reads as TGTGCCATCAAAGGGGCAGACGCCTACGAGCAGTACTTC. Translated: CAIKGADAYEQYF.